This TCR beta chain was observed in a study of shared clonotypes between healthy human individuals. Study overall: Every donor yielded three CD4 naive, three CD4 memory, two CD8 naive and one CD8 memory plate.

Generated by immunoSEQ multiplex PCR, the TCRdb table keeps only in-frame clones and is missing some. The sample comprises hundreds of thousands of clones, 97% of which are singletons, and approximately 0.057% rests with the top ten. V shed 1 base and J 4 bases; nucleotides not matched to a gene: 5. Germline V gene data show CDR1 as SGHVS and CDR2 as FQNEAQ. There are 16 residues in the CDR3. Input material: naive CD4+ T cells sorted from blood. Subset here: CD45RA+ positively selected. The rearrangement joins TRBV7-8 to TRBJ2-3, with TRBD2 matching over 10 bases. The TCR sequence derives from a woman aged 25 to 39 in good health. CDR3 protein: CASSLGTSGLSDTQYF. The DNA for the CDR3 is TGTGCCAGCAGCTTAGGGACTAGCGGTCTTTCAGATACGCAGTATTTT.